This entry lists 32 T cell receptor beta chains sequenced from one sample in a study of CD8 T cells in ankylosing spondylitis. Via MiXCR, TCRdb re-called the 5' RACE reads, giving one row per CDR3 protein. Of fewer than 200,000 distinct CDR3 sequences listed, around 9.6% are singletons. Source material: blood, either unsorted or a sorted T cell fraction (not recorded which). These receptors all come from a female donor with ankylosing spondylitis or in good health (not recorded which).

This clonotype was detected many times. The gene calls are TRBV12-5 and TRBJ2-1; D perhaps matches TRBD2 (6 bases). CDR3 length equals 13 residues. V gave up 1 base and J gave up 7 bases, with 8 bases separating them. CDR1 is LGHNT, CDR2 FRNRAP, per germline. CDR3 bases: TGTGCTAGTGGTTTGGGGAGCGGGAATGAGCAGTTCTTC. It yields the protein CASGLGSGNEQFF.

The table lists this clonotype with a few counts. V usage is TRBV29-1 and J usage is TRBJ2-5; the match to TRBD1 covers 9 bases. The trim removed 6 bases at V and 3 bases at J, leaving 11 bases unmatched. Per germline, CDR1 SQVTM and CDR2 ANQGSEA. This CDR3 has 15 amino acids. The CDR3 nucleotides are TGCAGCGTAATTACAGGGGGCAAATCCGAAGAGACCCAGTACTTC. The encoded protein is CSVITGGKSEETQYF.

This clonotype has ten or more counts. This chain uses TRBV9 with TRBJ2-5; 11 nucleotides match TRBD2. There are 16 residues in the CDR3. The trim removed 0 bases at V and 4 bases at J, leaving 5 bases unmatched. Germline-derived CDR1 and CDR2 are SGDLS and YYNGEE. CDR3 sequence reads: CASSVALAGVGETQYF. CDR3 nucleotides: TGTGCCAGCAGCGTAGCACTAGCGGGAGTAGGAGAGACCCAGTACTTC.

This clonotype was found a few times. The chain recombines TRBV7-2 with TRBJ2-7; perhaps TRBD2 as D (5 bases). The CDR3 contains 12 residues. CDR1 SGHTA and CDR2 FQGNSA come from the germline V gene. The V end was cut by 8 bases, the J end by 9 bases, with 17 bases between. This CDR3 is CASGGLTKGQYF. Written as DNA, the CDR3 is TGTGCCAGCGGCGGGTTAACGAAGGGGCAGTACTTC.

This clonotype turned up a few times. CDR3 in amino acids: CAIRQPGGGENTEAFF. The CDR3, as DNA: TGTGCCATCAGACAACCCGGCGGGGGCGAGAACACTGAAGCTTTCTTT. This chain links TRBV10-3 with TRBJ1-1; TRBD1 might be the D (6 bases). This CDR3 spans 16 amino acids. V lost 6 bases, J lost 1 base, and 18 bases lay in between. Per germline, CDR1 ENHRY and CDR2 SYGVKD.

This clonotype has a handful of counts. The rearrangement joins TRBV20-1 to TRBJ2-1, with 13 positions matching TRBD2. Germline V gives CDR1 DFQATT, CDR2 SNEGSKA (reference sequence). The CDR3 extends over 15 amino acids. Unmatched junction bases numbered 9, after V lost 4 bases and J lost 9 bases. CDR3 region: CSATPSTSGRTEQFF. The DNA for the CDR3 is TGCAGTGCTACGCCCTCGACTAGCGGGAGGACTGAGCAGTTCTTC.

The chain combines TRBV15 with TRBJ2-7; a weak D match, TRBD2 (5 bases). Deletions cut 5 bases from V and 3 bases from J, with 11 bases between. The length of the CDR3 is 13 residues. CDR1 is LNHNV and CDR2 is YYDKDF in the germline V gene (reference sequence). This chain's CDR3 is CATSGGPHYEQYF. The CDR3 DNA is TGTGCCACCAGCGGCGGGCCTCACTACGAGCAGTACTTC.

This clonotype was seen a few times. The J gene is TRBJ2-3, the V gene TRBV2, with 14 bases fitting TRBD2. V shed 6 bases, J shed 6 bases, and the junction held 8 bases outside the gene matches. CDR1 is SNHLY, CDR2 FYNNEI, per germline. There are 16 residues in the CDR3. The CDR3 DNA is TGTGCCAGCAGACCCGGGACTAGCGGGAGAAGGGATACGCAGTATTTT. Its protein is CASRPGTSGRRDTQYF.

The V gene is TRBV5-1, the J gene TRBJ2-7; tentative D call: TRBD2 (7 bases). Germline V lookup: CDR1 SGHRS, CDR2 YFSETQ. The germline V and J ends were trimmed by 0 bases and 2 bases, with 12 bases remaining between them. CDR3 size: 15 residues. In DNA, the CDR3 is TGCGCCAGCAGCTTGGGTCAGGGGAGGGCCTACGAGCAGTACTTC. Protein product: CASSLGQGRAYEQYF.

This rearrangement joins TRBV6-5 to TRBJ2-7; 9 bases map to TRBD2. Trimming at V came to 2 bases and at J to 2 bases, leaving 4 bases not matched to a gene. CDR1 is MNHEY and CDR2 is SVGAGI in the germline V gene. CDR3 length: 15 residues. The CDR3 nucleotides are TGTGCCAGCAGTTACGCGACTAGCGGAACCTACGAGCAGTACTTC. It yields the protein CASSYATSGTYEQYF.

This clonotype was picked up many times. This chain joins TRBV7-8 and TRBJ1-5, with 9 bases lining up with TRBD1. V dropped 5 bases and J dropped 4; count of bases not matched to a gene: 3. In germline, CDR1 is SGHVS, CDR2 FQNEAQ. The CDR3 runs to 14 residues. This CDR3 reads CASSPGTGNQPQHF. CDR3 nucleotides: TGTGCCAGCAGCCCCGGGACAGGGAATCAGCCCCAGCATTTT.

This sequence joins TRBV4-3 and TRBJ2-7; D is uncertain. The CDR3 is made up of 15 amino acids. The V gene's germline CDR1 is LGHNA and CDR2 YSLEER. Trimming took off 0 bases at V and 5 bases at J, with 14 bases between the two ends. CDR3 sequence (DNA): TGCGCCAGCAGCCAAGAGTCAGGCCGTATGGACGAGCAGTACTTC. It specifies CASSQESGRMDEQYF.

The rearrangement links TRBV6-1 to TRBJ2-3, with TRBD2 as a possible D gene (6 bases). The V gene lost 4 bases and the J gene lost 3 bases, with 17 bases spanning the gap. CDR3 size: 16 residues. Germline V CDR1 and CDR2: MNHNS, SASEGT. CDR3 bases: TGTGCCAGCAGTGGGGGACTCGCCCCGGGAACAGATACGCAGTATTTT. Its protein product is CASSGGLAPGTDTQYF.

This clonotype was found a few times. The rearrangement joins TRBV7-8 to TRBJ2-1; 11 bases fit TRBD1. The germline gives CDR1 SGHVS, CDR2 FQNEAQ. This CDR3 region has 15 residues. Trimming removed 4 bases from V and 7 bases from J; junction bases left unmatched: 6. CDR3 nucleotides: TGTGCCAGCAGCTCGGGACAGGGGGAACAGAATGAGCAGTTCTTC. Translated: CASSSGQGEQNEQFF.

This clonotype was detected many times. The chain links TRBV7-9 to TRBJ2-3, with D tentatively TRBD2 (7 bases). V shed 11 bases and J shed 0 bases, with 12 bases lying between them. CDR1 is SEHNR, CDR2 FQNEAQ, per germline (reference sequence). The CDR3 spans 13 residues. The chain's CDR3 is CASRGGSTDTQYF. CDR3 in DNA: TGTGCCTCCAGGGGAGGGAGCACAGATACGCAGTATTTT.

This clonotype was seen only a few times. This chain joins TRBV4-1 and TRBJ2-1; 9 nucleotides agree with TRBD2. The CDR3 totals 16 residues. The germline CDR1 and CDR2 sequences are MGHRA and YSYEKL. Trimming at V came to 0 bases and at J to 7 bases, leaving 7 bases not matched to a gene. Here the CDR3 DNA reads TGCGCCAGCAGCCAAGATGGCGGGAGGGCGGGAAATGAGCAGTTCTTC. It translates to CASSQDGGRAGNEQFF.

This clonotype was seen at least ten times. This sequence joins TRBV7-2 and TRBJ2-7, with 10 bases identical to TRBD1. V was clipped by 5 bases and J by 3 bases; unmatched bases: 4. This CDR3 has 14 amino acids. The germline gives CDR1 SGHTA, CDR2 FQGNSA. The CDR3 nucleotides are TGTGCCAGCAGCCCCGGGACAGGGGTCTACGAGCAGTACTTC. It specifies CASSPGTGVYEQYF. Based on the CDR3 plus reference TRBV7-2 and TRBJ2-7, the full variable domain is GAGVSQSPSNKVTEKGKDVELRCDPISGHTALYWYRQSLGQGLEFLIYFQGNSAPDKSGLPSDRFSAERTGGSVSTLTIQRTQQEDSAVYLCASSPGTGVYEQYFGPGTRLTVT.

This clonotype was counted a few times. This chain connects TRBV20-1 to TRBJ2-7; maybe TRBD2 (6 bases). The CDR3 length is 16 residues. The ends were cut back, 2 bases at V and 3 bases at J, with 20 bases in the middle. Germline CDR1 DFQATT, CDR2 SNEGSKA (reference sequence). The CDR3 DNA follows: TGCAGTGCTAGATCAGCTGGGGGGACGGCATACTACGAGCAGTACTTC. This encodes CSARSAGGTAYYEQYF.

This clonotype has more than one count but fewer than ten. The rearrangement links TRBV19 to TRBJ2-2; D call uncertain. This CDR3 has 11 amino acids. Trimming shortened V by 8 bases and J by 3 bases, and 4 bases separated the two germline ends. The germline CDR1 and CDR2 sequences are LNHDA and SQIVND (reference sequence). The CDR3 nucleotides read TGTGCCAGTTTACACACCGGGGAGCTGTTTTTT. Translated: CASLHTGELFF.

The V and J genes are TRBV7-9 and TRBJ1-4; unclear D gene. Germline values: CDR1 SEHNR, CDR2 FQNEAQ (reference sequence). V was trimmed by 5 bases and J by 5 bases, leaving 9 bases between them. The CDR3 consists of 13 residues. Here the CDR3 reads CASSPPGNEKLFF. The CDR3 coding sequence is TGTGCCAGCAGCCCCCCGGGGAATGAAAAACTGTTTTTT. Full variable domain (remainder filled in from reference TRBV7-9 and TRBJ1-4): DTGVSQNPRHKITKRGQNVTFRCDPISEHNRLYWYRQTLGQGPEFLTYFQNEAQLEKSRLLSDRFSAERPKGSFSTLEIQRTEQGDSAMYLCASSPPGNEKLFFGSGTQLSVL.

The chain has TRBV20-1 and TRBJ1-4; D ambiguous. Trimming pared 0 bases from V and 4 bases from J, leaving 12 bases between. In germline, CDR1 is DFQATT, CDR2 SNEGSKA (reference sequence). There are 15 residues in the CDR3. The CDR3: CSARDEVEDNEKLFF. DNA of the CDR3: TGCAGTGCTAGAGATGAGGTGGAGGATAATGAAAAACTGTTTTTT.

Ten or more counts support this clonotype. This sequence joins TRBV4-1 and TRBJ2-7; D not resolved. There are 12 residues in the CDR3. Deletions cut 0 bases from V and 7 bases from J, with 7 bases between. Germline loops: CDR1 MGHRA, CDR2 YSYEKL. The CDR3 protein is CASSQDFSEQYF. In nucleotides, the CDR3 is TGCGCCAGCAGCCAAGATTTTTCGGAGCAGTACTTC.

The CDR3 region is CASSYSPDPPATQYF. CDR3 DNA: TGTGCCAGCAGTTACTCGCCGGACCCGCCAGCAACGCAGTATTTT. This chain uses TRBV6-5 with TRBJ2-3; D gene ambiguous. This CDR3 is built from 15 residues. Deletions cut 0 bases from V and 9 bases from J, with 16 bases between. Looked up from germline, CDR1 is MNHEY and CDR2 is SVGAGI.

Many counts were recorded for this clonotype. J is TRBJ2-7 and V is TRBV27, with 8 bases lining up with TRBD1. The length of the CDR3 is 12 residues. CDR1 is MNHEY and CDR2 is SMNVEV in the germline V gene (reference sequence). The V and J ends lost 3 bases and 6 bases, in that order; junction bases with no gene match: 1. CDR3: CASSFTGGEQYF. The DNA for the CDR3 is TGTGCCAGCAGTTTTACAGGGGGCGAGCAGTACTTC.

This clonotype came up a few times. V usage is TRBV7-9 and J usage is TRBJ2-5; TRBD1 agrees at 7 bases. This CDR3 comprises 14 residues. V trimming: 3 bases; J trimming: 5 bases; junction bases outside the gene matches: 6. In germline, CDR1 is SEHNR, CDR2 FQNEAQ (reference sequence). CDR3 coding DNA: TGTGCCAGCAGCTTCGACAGGGATCGGGAGACCCAGTACTTC. Translated, it gives CASSFDRDRETQYF.

There are a few counts of this clonotype. This chain uses TRBV5-6 with TRBJ2-1; no reliable D call. The length of the CDR3 is 13 residues. Per the germline V gene, CDR1 is SGHDT and CDR2 is YYEEEE. Deletions cut 4 bases from V and 6 bases from J, with 11 bases between. In DNA form, the CDR3 reads TGTGCCAGCAGCCCCATCCTAGGCAATGAGCAGTTCTTC. Translating it yields CASSPILGNEQFF.

The table lists this clonotype with a few counts. The chain joins TRBV5-5 to TRBJ2-5; D may be TRBD1 or TRBD2 (5 bases each). The CDR3 totals 14 residues. Trimming took 2 bases from V and 5 from J, leaving 13 bases between them. Germline V lookup: CDR1 SGHKS, CDR2 YYEKEE (reference sequence). CDR3 sequence: CASSLEGNVETQYF. The CDR3 region has the DNA TGTGCCAGCAGCTTAGAGGGGAATGTGGAGACCCAGTACTTC.

The table lists this clonotype with a few counts. The rearrangement uses TRBV6-5 and TRBJ2-3; D gene unclear. Germline CDR1 is MNHEY and CDR2 is SVGAGI. V was shortened by 11 bases and J by 4 bases, with 10 bases between the two germline ends. CDR3 length: 11 amino acids. The CDR3 nucleotides read TGTGCCGTCCGTAGTCCAGATACGCAGTATTTT. Protein sequence: CAVRSPDTQYF.

This clonotype was seen ten or more times. This sequence joins TRBV9 and TRBJ2-1, with D possibly TRBD2 on 6 matching bases. CDR1 SGDLS and CDR2 YYNGEE come from the germline V gene. The germline V and J ends were trimmed by 0 bases and 14 bases, with 18 bases remaining between them. CDR3 size: 14 residues. CDR3 region: CASSVEIGAGRKFF. The CDR3 nucleotides read TGTGCCAGCAGCGTAGAGATAGGGGCGGGACGGAAGTTCTTC.

The table lists this clonotype with many counts. The V and J genes are TRBV29-1 and TRBJ2-7; 8 nucleotides align to TRBD2. V was pared by 0 bases and J by 0 bases, with 1 base of the junction left unmatched. CDR1 SQVTM and CDR2 ANQGSEA come from the germline V gene. This CDR3 has 14 amino acids. DNA for the CDR3: TGCAGCGTTGAAGAGGGGACTAGCTCCTACGAGCAGTACTTC. Residues: CSVEEGTSSYEQYF.

The rearrangement joins TRBV9 to TRBJ2-5; 16 bases agree with TRBD2. Germline V CDR1 and CDR2: SGDLS, YYNGEE. The ends lost 2 bases at V and 5 bases at J; junction bases unmatched: 6. The length of the CDR3 is 17 residues. CDR3 protein: CASSVTGTSGGGETQYF. CDR3 nucleotide sequence: TGTGCCAGCAGCGTTACCGGGACTAGCGGGGGGGGTGAGACCCAGTACTTC.

This clonotype showed up many times. The J gene is TRBJ2-1, the V gene TRBV24-1, with TRBD1 identical over 8 bases. Germline V gives CDR1 KGHDR, CDR2 SFDVKD. Losses at the gene ends were 4 bases for V and 6 bases for J; bases not matched to a gene: 4. The CDR3 sequence is 14 residues long. This CDR3 reads CATSERTGPNEQFF. CDR3 coding DNA: TGTGCCACCAGTGAACGGACAGGGCCCAATGAGCAGTTCTTC.